The entry that follows covers one T cell receptor beta chain sequence. Original handling: Amplification from reference gene primers served as the basis for estimated nucleated cell counts. The data were produced by immunoSEQ multiplex PCR, yet TCRdb's version contains in-frame clones alone and is incomplete. V and J calls and clone size follow that table, whereas D and trimming were derived from the DNA. The data contain fewer than 15,000 clones, roughly 89% of them seen just once; the ten biggest clones take up more than 20%. V lost 4 bases, J lost 3 bases, and 13 bases lay in between. Germline V lookup: CDR1 MGHRA, CDR2 YSYEKL. The CDR3 is 15 residues long. This sample stems from a study of blood T cell repertoires in COVID-19.

The sequencing input was peripheral blood. V gene TRBV4-1 combines with J gene TRBJ2-1, with D perhaps matching TRBD2 (6 bases). The sequence was collected from a human donor with active COVID-19. The donor label of this sample is uncertain. The CDR3 DNA sequence: TGCGCCAGCAGCCGAAAACTAGCAGACTACAATGAGCAGTTCTTC. Its protein is CASSRKLADYNEQFF.